This T cell receptor (beta chain) was recovered during a study of blood T cell repertoires in COVID-19. CDR1 MDHEN and CDR2 SYDVKM come from the germline V gene. The CDR3 extends over 16 amino acids. J gave up 6 bases and V 4 bases, and 12 bases lay outside the gene matches. The protocol was immunoSEQ multiplex PCR, while the TCRdb copy is restricted to in-frame clones and leaves out a portion. The sample yields over 250,000 clones, around 90% seen once. Recovered status applied to Cohort 3 donors who had two consecutive negative PCRs. It also applied to those with clearance or with symptom resolution.

The sequence was collected from a woman aged 45-59 years who had recovered from COVID-19. The gene calls are TRBV28 and TRBJ2-1, with 7 bases identical to TRBD2. The sample taken for sequencing was PBMCs or T cells enriched from blood (not recorded which). The CDR3 DNA reads TGTGCCAGCAGTTCTTTTACAGCGGGATCACTCAATGAGCAGTTCTTC. Amino acids: CASSSFTAGSLNEQFF.